These 22 T cell receptor beta chains were sequenced from one sample in a study of blood T cell repertoires in COVID-19. Using immunoSEQ multiplex PCR, the repertoire was profiled, and TCRdb retains in-frame clones only, with some absent. The data hold roughly 250,000 clones, with around 84% observed a single time. Source material: PBMCs or T cells enriched from blood (not recorded which). The receptors come from a woman in her 50s who had recovered from COVID-19.

The chain links TRBV15 to TRBJ2-4; D ambiguous. Trimming shortened V by 0 bases and J by 2 bases, and 17 bases separated the two germline ends. The CDR3 totals 18 residues. Germline V gives CDR1 LNHNV, CDR2 YYDKDF (reference sequence). CDR3 sequence reads: CATSRDKVLARTKNIQYF. Written as DNA, the CDR3 is TGTGCCACCAGCAGAGATAAGGTGTTGGCTAGGACCAAAAACATTCAGTACTTC.

This chain links TRBV19 with TRBJ1-5; tentative D call: TRBD1 (6 bases). The CDR3 extends over 16 amino acids. Germline CDR1 reads LNHDA; CDR2 reads SQIVND (reference sequence). V shed 3 bases and J shed 4 bases, with 16 bases lying between them. The CDR3 region has the DNA TGTGCCAGTAGTATCCCCCGGGGGGCGCGTAATCAGCCCCAGCATTTT. This encodes CASSIPRGARNQPQHF. Drawing the rest from reference TRBV19 and TRBJ1-5, the complete variable domain is DGGITQSPKYLFRKEGQNVTLSCEQNLNHDAMYWYRQDPGQGLRLIYYSQIVNDFQKGDIAEGYSVSREKKESFPLTVTSAQKNPTAFYLCASSIPRGARNQPQHFGDGTRLSIL.

The J gene is TRBJ2-5, the V gene TRBV2, with 9 bases aligning to TRBD2. CDR1 is SNHLY, CDR2 FYNNEI, per germline. V lost 1 base, J lost 4 bases, and 4 bases stayed unmatched. This CDR3 is built from 15 residues. CDR3 nucleotide sequence: TGTGCCAGCAGTGAAGTAGCGGGAGTACGAGAGACCCAGTACTTC. Translation: CASSEVAGVRETQYF.

The CDR3 spells CASSIKGQINEQFF. The CDR3 coding sequence is TGTGCCAGTAGTATCAAGGGACAGATCAATGAGCAGTTCTTC. The rearrangement joins TRBV19 to TRBJ2-1; TRBD1 agrees at 7 bases. The ends lost 3 bases at V and 6 bases at J; junction bases unmatched: 5. Germline V CDR1 and CDR2: LNHDA, SQIVND (reference sequence). CDR3 length equals 14 residues. Combining the CDR3 with reference TRBV19 and TRBJ2-1 gives the whole variable domain DGGITQSPKYLFRKEGQNVTLSCEQNLNHDAMYWYRQDPGQGLRLIYYSQIVNDFQKGDIAEGYSVSREKKESFPLTVTSAQKNPTAFYLCASSIKGQINEQFFGPGTRLTVL.

The chain uses TRBV18 and TRBJ2-7; D is unclear. This CDR3 is built from 13 residues. V was shortened by 2 bases and J by 6 bases, with 11 bases between the two germline ends. CDR1 and CDR2 from the germline V gene are KGHSH and LQKENI. CDR3 in DNA: TGTGCCAGCTCACCAGCGCCCCGCGCCGAGCAGTACTTC. Encoded protein: CASSPAPRAEQYF. Combining the CDR3 with reference TRBV18 and TRBJ2-7 gives the whole variable domain NAGVMQNPRHLVRRRGQEARLRCSPMKGHSHVYWYRQLPEEGLKFMVYLQKENIIDESGMPKERFSAEFPKEGPSILRIQQVVRGDSAAYFCASSPAPRAEQYFGPGTRLTVT.

The chain recombines TRBV2 with TRBJ2-5, with D maybe TRBD2 (7 bases). CDR1 and CDR2 from the germline V gene are SNHLY and FYNNEI. V gave up 7 bases and J gave up 4 bases, with 16 bases separating them. The CDR3 has 14 amino acids. The CDR3 DNA reads as TGTGCCAGCACCAAAGGGGGGGGGCGAGAGACCCAGTACTTC. This sequence encodes CASTKGGGRETQYF.

The count of this clone is one. The CDR3: CASSFSGSNEQYF. As DNA, the CDR3 is TGTGCCAGCAGCTTTAGCGGGAGCAACGAGCAGTACTTC. The V and J genes are TRBV7-2 and TRBJ2-7; 9 nucleotides line up with TRBD2. This CDR3 spans 13 amino acids. The germline CDR1 and CDR2 sequences are SGHTA and FQGNSA. J gave up 5 bases and V 3 bases, and 2 bases lay outside the gene matches. The entire variable domain, with the rest obtained from reference TRBV7-2 and TRBJ2-7, is as follows: GAGVSQSPSNKVTEKGKDVELRCDPISGHTALYWYRQSLGQGLEFLIYFQGNSAPDKSGLPSDRFSAERTGGSVSTLTIQRTQQEDSAVYLCASSFSGSNEQYFGPGTRLTVT.

The V and J genes are TRBV10-3 and TRBJ1-1, with 7 nucleotides matching TRBD1. J was trimmed by 2 bases and V by 7 bases; bases with no gene match: 13. The CDR3 consists of 16 residues. Per germline, CDR1 ENHRY and CDR2 SYGVKD. The DNA for the CDR3 is TGTGCCATCACCATGGACAGGAAGGGGATTAACACTGAAGCTTTCTTT. Its translation: CAITMDRKGINTEAFF.

The V and J genes are TRBV28 and TRBJ2-1, with TRBD2 as a possible D gene (6 bases). V was cut by 6 bases and J by 7 bases, with 10 bases left in between. The CDR3 sequence is 12 residues long. Germline-derived CDR1 and CDR2 are MDHEN and SYDVKM. CDR3 protein: CASSQSGNEQFF. The DNA for the CDR3 is TGTGCCAGCAGCCAAAGCGGGAATGAGCAGTTCTTC.

This sequence joins TRBV19 and TRBJ1-2; 10 nucleotides align to TRBD1. V gave up 5 bases and J gave up 6 bases; unmatched junction bases: 3. This CDR3 is 13 amino acids long. Germline lookup yields CDR1 LNHDA and CDR2 SQIVND (reference sequence). The DNA of the CDR3 is TGTGCCAGTAGTCTCGGACAGGGGGATGGCTACACCTTC. This gives the protein CASSLGQGDGYTF.

This sequence joins TRBV29-1 and TRBJ1-1, with 8 bases aligning to TRBD1. The CDR3 covers 12 residues. The germline gives CDR1 SQVTM, CDR2 ANQGSEA. V dropped 6 bases and J dropped 4; count of bases not matched to a gene: 4. CDR3 sequence (DNA): TGCAGCGTCAAACAGGGGGTCACTGAAGCTTTCTTT. Protein sequence: CSVKQGVTEAFF.

The chain recombines TRBV7-8 with TRBJ1-4; TRBD1 might be the D (6 bases). CDR3 size: 13 residues. Per the germline V gene, CDR1 is SGHVS and CDR2 is FQNEAQ. Deletions cut 4 bases from V and 8 bases from J, with 11 bases between. For the CDR3, the DNA is TGTGCCAGCAGCTACCGGACAGCCGAAAAACTGTTTTTT. Protein: CASSYRTAEKLFF.

The count of this clone is one. J is TRBJ1-6 and V is TRBV28, with TRBD1 matching over 7 bases. V was clipped by 6 bases and J by 8 bases; unmatched bases: 7. The CDR3 totals 14 residues. Looked up from germline, CDR1 is MDHEN and CDR2 is SYDVKM. CDR3 sequence: CASSTDREYSPLHF. CDR3 in DNA: TGTGCCAGCAGCACTGACAGGGAGTATTCACCCCTCCACTTT.

The CDR3 DNA follows: TGTGCCAGCAGTGAGTCCACTAGCGGGCTCCAGGATACGCAGTATTTT. It specifies CASSESTSGLQDTQYF. The chain uses TRBV25-1 and TRBJ2-3; 9 bases map to TRBD2. The CDR3 is 16 amino acids. Germline values: CDR1 MGHDK, CDR2 SYGVNS. Trimming cost V 3 bases and J 6 bases; bases outside gene matches: 10.

V is TRBV18 and J is TRBJ2-3, with D perhaps TRBD2 (7 bases). Germline lookup yields CDR1 KGHSH and CDR2 LQKENI. There are 17 residues in the CDR3. V was shortened by 2 bases and J by 4 bases, with 19 bases between the two germline ends. The CDR3 DNA is TGTGCCAGCTCACCAGGGCAGGGGCGCGGGAGTGCAGATACGCAGTATTTT. Amino acids: CASSPGQGRGSADTQYF.

The V gene is TRBV6-6, the J gene TRBJ2-7; the match to TRBD1 covers 7 bases. This CDR3 region has 15 residues. V gave up 3 bases and J gave up 0 bases; unmatched junction bases: 5. CDR1 is MNHNY, CDR2 SVGAGI, per germline (reference sequence). Here the CDR3 DNA reads TGTGCCAGCAGTTATACCCGGGACAGCTCCTACGAGCAGTACTTC. Its translation is CASSYTRDSSYEQYF.

V usage is TRBV18 and J usage is TRBJ1-5; 10 bases align to TRBD1. The germline gives CDR1 KGHSH, CDR2 LQKENI. The CDR3 consists of 14 residues. Trimming removed 4 bases from V and 4 bases from J; junction bases left unmatched: 1. CDR3 amino acids: CASSQGQGNQPQHF. CDR3 nucleotides: TGTGCCAGCTCACAGGGACAGGGGAATCAGCCCCAGCATTTT.

This chain connects TRBV14 to TRBJ2-1, with 9 bases lining up with TRBD2. Germline V lookup: CDR1 SGHDN, CDR2 FVKESK. V trimming: 5 bases; J trimming: 3 bases; junction bases outside the gene matches: 5. The CDR3 has 15 residues. Here the CDR3 DNA reads TGTGCCAGCAGCAGTCTAGCGGGACACTACAATGAGCAGTTCTTC. This encodes CASSSLAGHYNEQFF.

The chain employs TRBV5-1 and TRBJ1-1; TRBD1 might be the D (5 bases). This CDR3 spans 15 amino acids. V lost 5 bases and J lost 1, with 15 bases in between. Germline CDR1 SGHRS, CDR2 YFSETQ. The CDR3 sequence: CASSVGWGSNTEAFF. As DNA, the CDR3 is TGCGCCAGCAGTGTGGGTTGGGGCTCGAACACTGAAGCTTTCTTT.

DNA for the CDR3: TGTGCCAGCAGCATAAACAGGGGGAGTCAGCCCCAGCATTTT. Its protein product is CASSINRGSQPQHF. The gene calls are TRBV7-2 and TRBJ1-5; 8 positions match TRBD1. The J segment lost 6 bases and the V segment lost 5 bases, leaving 6 bases of the junction unmatched. The germline gives CDR1 SGHTA, CDR2 FQGNSA. The length of the CDR3 is 14 residues.

The V call is TRBV2, the J call TRBJ2-5, with a possible D match to TRBD2 (5 bases). CDR1 and CDR2 (germline): SNHLY, FYNNEI. This CDR3 spans 13 amino acids. V was shortened by 7 bases and J by 5 bases, with 14 bases between the two germline ends. The CDR3 DNA follows: TGTGCCAGCAATCAGGACTGGAGGGAGACCCAGTACTTC. Protein: CASNQDWRETQYF.

This clone was counted a few times. The rearrangement joins TRBV7-3 to TRBJ2-2; no firm D call. Germline CDR1 is SGHTA and CDR2 is FQGTGA. Trimming took 5 bases from V and 0 from J, leaving 7 bases between them. The CDR3 length is 14 residues. CDR3 coding DNA: TGTGCCAGCAGCGAGTCCACGAACACCGGGGAGCTGTTTTTT. Translation: CASSESTNTGELFF.